One sample yielded the 21 T cell receptor beta chains listed below, sequenced in a study of cytomegalovirus exposure and HLA in healthy donors. The PCR used 60 Vbeta and 13 Jbeta primers. Clones were sequenced by immunoSEQ multiplex PCR, and TCRdb holds only the in-frame ones, with some missing. The sample includes about 120,000 clones, around 80% of them seen just once. Sequencing was done on a sample of PBMCs. These receptor sequences come from a female donor in good health and CMV-seropositive.

In this sample, this clone turned up a few times. The gene calls are TRBV18 and TRBJ1-2, with D uncertain. The V gene lost 2 bases and the J gene lost 13 bases, with 17 bases spanning the gap. Germline CDR1 and CDR2: KGHSH and LQKENI. CDR3 length equals 13 residues. CDR3 nucleotide sequence: TGTGCCAGCTCACCAATGGGAGGGCCCCTTCCCACCTTC. It encodes CASSPMGGPLPTF.

In the case of this clone: The junction departs from the called germline gene at one end, perhaps through a read error. This chain joins TRBV27 and TRBJ1-5; D gene uncertain. The germline gives CDR1 MNHEY, CDR2 SMNVEV (reference sequence). The CDR3 loop spans 13 amino acids. The CDR3 coding sequence is TGTGCCAGCAGTCCGAATAGCTATCAGCCCCAGCATTTT. It encodes CASSPNSYQPQHF.

The chain combines TRBV30 with TRBJ2-7, with a tentative D call TRBD1 (6 bases). The V and J ends lost 5 bases and 0 bases respectively, with 8 bases between them. The CDR3 runs 12 residues. The germline V gene encodes CDR1 GTSNPN and CDR2 SVGIG (reference sequence). CDR3 region: CAWQGSSYEQYF. CDR3 bases: TGTGCCTGGCAGGGGTCCTCCTACGAGCAGTACTTC.

V is TRBV25-1 and J is TRBJ2-1, with 11 bases matching TRBD2. V lost 3 bases and J lost 4; bases outside the gene matches: 2. The CDR3 has 15 residues. Germline V lookup: CDR1 MGHDK, CDR2 SYGVNS. The CDR3 DNA sequence: TGTGCCAGCAGTGATAGCGGGGGGGGTTACAATGAGCAGTTCTTC. It is translated as CASSDSGGGYNEQFF.

This chain connects TRBV5-1 to TRBJ1-2; D uncertain. V was cut by 5 bases and J by 1 base, with 9 bases left in between. CDR3 size: 13 residues. Germline loops: CDR1 SGHRS, CDR2 YFSETQ. CDR3 sequence (DNA): TGCGCCAGCAGGCGGGCTTTTAACTATGGCTACACCTTC. This encodes CASRRAFNYGYTF.

J is TRBJ1-2 and V is TRBV5-4; 8 bases fit TRBD1. V dropped 4 bases and J dropped 2; count of bases not matched to a gene: 4. The V gene's germline CDR1 is SGHNT and CDR2 YYREEE (reference sequence). The CDR3 sequence is 14 residues long. Written as DNA, the CDR3 is TGTGCCAGCAGCCATCACAGGGGGAACTATGGCTACACCTTC. It codes for CASSHHRGNYGYTF. Variable domain in full (rest from reference TRBV5-4 and TRBJ1-2): ETGVTQSPTHLIKTRGQQVTLRCSSQSGHNTVSWYQQALGQGPQFIFQYYREEENGRGNFPPRFSGLQFPNYSSELNVNALELDDSALYLCASSHHRGNYGYTFGSGTRLTVV.

V is TRBV10-1 and J is TRBJ2-2; the match to TRBD1 covers 8 bases. V was clipped by 3 bases and J by 5 bases; unmatched bases: 2. The germline CDR1 and CDR2 sequences are WNHNN and SYGVQD (reference sequence). The CDR3 spans 14 residues. DNA of the CDR3: TGCGCCAGCAGTGATAGGACAGGGACCGGGGAGCTGTTTTTT. This translates into CASSDRTGTGELFF.

This chain links TRBV9 with TRBJ2-5; maybe TRBD1 (6 bases). Trimming removed 1 base from V and 0 bases from J, with 7 bases in between. CDR3 size: 14 residues. Germline-derived CDR1 and CDR2 are SGDLS and YYNGEE. In DNA, the CDR3 is TGTGCCAGCAGCGTAACAGGGAACCAAGAGACCCAGTACTTC. This codes for CASSVTGNQETQYF.

The V and J genes are TRBV10-3 and TRBJ2-7; a possible D gene is TRBD1 (5 bases). The CDR3 has 12 residues. The V gene lost 7 bases and the J gene lost 0 bases, with 7 bases spanning the gap. Germline CDR1 reads ENHRY; CDR2 reads SYGVKD. Here the CDR3 reads CAITQGSYEQYF. CDR3 nucleotide sequence: TGTGCCATCACTCAGGGCTCCTACGAGCAGTACTTC.

The chain is built from TRBV7-3 and TRBJ2-1; a weak D match, TRBD1 (5 bases). V dropped 0 bases and J dropped 10 bases, with 7 bases sitting between them. Germline loops: CDR1 SGHTA, CDR2 FQGTGA. This CDR3 is built from 12 residues. The DNA of the CDR3 is TGTGCCAGCAGCTTAACCGCAGGGGAGCAGTTCTTC. Protein: CASSLTAGEQFF.

The V and J genes are TRBV27 and TRBJ2-7; 8 nucleotides agree with TRBD2. V lost 4 bases, J lost 6 bases, and 5 bases stayed unmatched. Looked up from germline, CDR1 is MNHEY and CDR2 is SMNVEV (reference sequence). The CDR3 spans 13 residues. DNA of the CDR3: TGTGCCAGCAGTTGGACTAGCTCGGGCGAGCAGTACTTC. This gives the protein CASSWTSSGEQYF.

In its sample, this clone was seen a few times. The chain combines TRBV7-8 with TRBJ1-2; 9 bases are a match to TRBD1. Trimming cost V 1 base and J 6 bases; bases outside gene matches: 3. Germline CDR1 SGHVS, CDR2 FQNEAQ. The length of the CDR3 is 14 residues. The CDR3 protein is CASSLDRGQDGYTF. In nucleotides, the CDR3 is TGTGCCAGCAGCTTAGACAGGGGGCAGGATGGCTACACCTTC.

This chain joins TRBV19 and TRBJ1-5; D is unresolved. Germline assignment: CDR1 LNHDA and CDR2 SQIVND (reference sequence). The CDR3 consists of 18 residues. With 0 bases removed from V and 0 bases from J, the gap between germline ends came to 15 bases. CDR3 protein: CASSIEVNFRFSNQPQHF. Written as DNA, the CDR3 is TGTGCCAGTAGTATAGAGGTTAACTTCAGGTTTAGCAATCAGCCCCAGCATTTT. Complete variable domain (other parts from reference TRBV19 and TRBJ1-5): DGGITQSPKYLFRKEGQNVTLSCEQNLNHDAMYWYRQDPGQGLRLIYYSQIVNDFQKGDIAEGYSVSREKKESFPLTVTSAQKNPTAFYLCASSIEVNFRFSNQPQHFGDGTRLSIL.

The rearrangement joins TRBV7-2 to TRBJ2-3; D uncertain. Between the trimmed V and J ends, which lost 5 bases and 12 bases, there was a span of 18 bases. CDR3 length: 13 amino acids. Germline V gives CDR1 SGHTA, CDR2 FQGNSA. CDR3 in DNA: TGTGCCAGCAGCCCAAAAACTCACCAATTTCAGTATTTT. This sequence encodes CASSPKTHQFQYF.

This clone was detected a few times. The chain joins TRBV7-9 to TRBJ1-2, with 7 positions matching TRBD1. The germline V gene encodes CDR1 SEHNR and CDR2 FQNEAQ (reference sequence). The CDR3 is 17 amino acids. Losses at the gene ends were 6 bases for V and 0 bases for J; bases not matched to a gene: 13. CDR3 nucleotides: TGTGCCAGCAGTTTTGACAGGGCGCGATTGACTAACTATGGCTACACCTTC. The encoded protein is CASSFDRARLTNYGYTF.

V usage is TRBV5-1 and J usage is TRBJ2-2; 8 nucleotides match TRBD2. This CDR3 spans 17 amino acids. Looked up from germline, CDR1 is SGHRS and CDR2 is YFSETQ. After removal of 1 base from V and 1 base from J, the junction contained 6 bases not matched to a gene. CDR3 bases: TGCGCCAGCAGCTTGCTTCCTCTAGCGGGGAACACCGGGGAGCTGTTTTTT. Translation gives CASSLLPLAGNTGELFF.

The J gene is TRBJ2-2, the V gene TRBV2; the D gene is possibly TRBD1 (5 bases). Trimming removed 5 bases from V and 6 bases from J, with 10 bases in between. This CDR3 spans 13 amino acids. Per the germline V gene, CDR1 is SNHLY and CDR2 is FYNNEI. The CDR3 loop reads CASSRQSSGELFF. Here the CDR3 DNA reads TGTGCCAGCAGTAGACAGTCCTCCGGGGAGCTGTTTTTT.

This chain uses TRBV4-1 with TRBJ2-1, with 7 bases that match TRBD2. Germline V gene lookup returns CDR1 MGHRA and CDR2 YSYEKL. V shed 4 bases, J shed 10 bases, and the junction held 16 bases outside the gene matches. The CDR3 extends over 16 amino acids. The CDR3 spells CASSPSVVRGGDEQFF. CDR3 bases: TGCGCCAGCAGCCCCAGTGTTGTACGGGGAGGGGACGAGCAGTTCTTC.

V is TRBV2 and J is TRBJ2-2; possibly TRBD2 for D (6 bases). The CDR3 sequence is 14 residues long. The germline CDR1 and CDR2 sequences are SNHLY and FYNNEI. With 5 bases removed from V and 4 bases from J, the gap between germline ends came to 11 bases. The DNA of the CDR3 is TGTGCCAGCAGTCCTCGGGGGAGCACCGGGGAGCTGTTTTTT. This translates into CASSPRGSTGELFF. The complete variable domain, with remaining parts taken from reference TRBV2 and TRBJ2-2, reads EPEVTQTPSHQVTQMGQEVILRCVPISNHLYFYWYRQILGQKVEFLVSFYNNEISEKSEIFDDQFSVERPDGSNFTLKIRSTKLEDSAMYFCASSPRGSTGELFFGEGSRLTVL.

CDR3 nucleotides: TGTGCCATCAGTGAGCCGCCCGGGGGGCGCCGGACCGGGGAGCTGTTTTTT. It specifies CAISEPPGGRRTGELFF. The chain links TRBV10-3 to TRBJ2-2; a possible D gene is TRBD2 (7 bases). The CDR3 is made up of 17 amino acids. V dropped 2 bases and J dropped 5 bases, with 18 bases sitting between them. Germline V gene sequence: CDR1 ENHRY, CDR2 SYGVKD.

The V call is TRBV7-9, the J call TRBJ1-1; the D gene is possibly TRBD1 (5 bases). From germline, CDR1 is SEHNR and CDR2 FQNEAQ (reference sequence). The CDR3 totals 17 residues. The V gene lost 1 base and the J gene lost 0 bases, with 15 bases spanning the gap. The CDR3 is CASSLVESGGLNTEAFF. CDR3 DNA: TGTGCCAGCAGCTTAGTAGAGTCTGGGGGGTTGAACACTGAAGCTTTCTTT.